Listed below are T cell receptor beta chains from one sample, sequenced in a study of T cell responses to AZD1222 COVID-19 vaccine. The data were produced by immunoSEQ multiplex PCR, yet TCRdb's version contains in-frame clones alone and is incomplete. The sample has around 80,000 clones, more than 85% seen once. The starting material was peripheral blood, obtained 28 days after the second AZD1222 dose. These receptors were taken from an adult who received the AZD1222 COVID-19 vaccine. Each CDR3 is given with its conserved first and last residue. A D gene is named only where the DNA matches it firmly. The size field is filled for only some rows; it gives once, few, many or a size class.

D gene,clone size,V gene,J gene,CDR3 protein,CDR3 DNA
-,-,TRBV18,TRBJ2-1,CASSPLDSEISYNEQFF,TGTGCCAGCTCACCATTGGACTCCGAGATCTCCTACAATGAGCAGTTCTTC
-,-,TRBV27,TRBJ1-2,CASSLRQGNNYGYTF,TGTGCCAGCAGTTTAAGGCAGGGTAATAACTATGGCTACACCTTC
-,-,TRBV3-1/TRBV3-2,TRBJ1-2,CASSQDKGVDGYTF,TGTGCCAGCAGCCAAGATAAGGGGGTTGATGGCTACACCTTC
-,-,TRBV6-5,TRBJ1-1,CASSYSVRYTEAFF,TGTGCCAGCAGTTACTCCGTAAGGTACACTGAAGCTTTCTTT
-,once,TRBV29-1,TRBJ1-4,CSVRQVPNEKLFF,TGCAGCGTAAGACAGGTCCCTAATGAAAAACTGTTTTTT
TRBD1,few,TRBV29-1,TRBJ1-3,CSVEDRRTGWGSGNTIYF,TGCAGCGTTGAAGATCGAAGGACAGGGTGGGGCTCTGGAAACACCATATATTTT
-,-,TRBV2,TRBJ2-7,CASSVRFAYEQYF,TGTGCCAGCAGTGTTCGATTCGCCTACGAGCAGTACTTC
TRBD1,-,TRBV27,TRBJ2-5,CASSLFGARGRETQYF,TGTGCCAGCAGTTTATTTGGCGCCAGGGGGCGGGAGACCCAGTACTTC
-,once,TRBV9,TRBJ2-3,CASSGATDTQYF,TGTGCCAGCAGCGGAGCCACAGATACGCAGTATTTT
-,once,TRBV4-3,TRBJ2-7,CASSQDHTSGGSYEQYF,TGCGCCAGCAGCCAAGACCACACTTCCGGGGGCTCCTACGAGCAGTACTTC
-,-,TRBV2,TRBJ2-2,CASRVKAGELFF,TGTGCCAGCAGGGTTAAAGCCGGGGAGCTGTTTTTT
-,few,TRBV6-5,TRBJ2-7,CASSYGLYEQYF,TGTGCCAGCAGTTACGGTCTCTACGAGCAGTACTTC
-,-,TRBV20-1,TRBJ2-3,CSAREGVTQYF,TGCAGTGCTAGAGAAGGGGTTACGCAGTATTTT
TRBD2,-,TRBV4-2,TRBJ2-3,CASSAGAGNTDTQYF,TGTGCCAGCAGCGCGGGAGCGGGAAATACAGATACGCAGTATTTT
TRBD1,-,TRBV3-1/TRBV3-2,TRBJ1-1,CASSHQGQGGDTEAFF,TGTGCCAGCAGCCACCAAGGACAGGGGGGCGACACTGAAGCTTTCTTT
TRBD2,-,TRBV2,TRBJ2-2,CASRLLAGDSGELFF,TGTGCCAGCAGATTACTAGCGGGAGACTCCGGGGAGCTGTTTTTT
-,few,TRBV4-2,TRBJ2-1,CASSSGVRAMNNEQFF,TGTGCCAGCAGCTCGGGGGTGCGCGCGATGAACAATGAGCAGTTCTTC
TRBD1,-,TRBV9,TRBJ1-2,CASSPRTGSGYTF,TGTGCCAGCAGCCCACGGACAGGGAGTGGCTACACCTTC
TRBD1,-,TRBV3-1/TRBV3-2,TRBJ1-4,CASRQGTVTNEKLFF,TGTGCCAGCAGGCAAGGGACAGTAACTAATGAAAAACTGTTTTTT
-,-,TRBV19,TRBJ2-2,CASKGEPNTGELFF,TGTGCCAGTAAAGGGGAGCCGAACACCGGGGAGCTGTTTTTT
-,-,TRBV3-1/TRBV3-2,TRBJ1-5,CASSPRGTLNQPQHF,TGTGCCAGCAGCCCCCGGGGGACACTCAATCAGCCCCAGCATTTT
-,-,TRBV29-1,TRBJ1-1,CSVEIHRGETEAFF,TGCAGCGTTGAAATCCATCGTGGCGAGACTGAAGCTTTCTTT
-,-,TRBV25-1,TRBJ1-1,CATLPGAGRTEAFF,TGTGCCACCCTCCCCGGGGCAGGGCGGACTGAAGCTTTCTTT
-,-,TRBV3-1/TRBV3-2,TRBJ1-5,CASSLTYRGTADSNQPQHF,TGTGCCAGCAGTCTCACCTACCGAGGGACTGCCGATAGCAATCAGCCCCAGCATTTT
TRBD1,-,TRBV5-1,TRBJ1-4,CASSRTGTNEKLFF,TGCGCCAGCAGCAGGACAGGGACTAATGAAAAACTGTTTTTT
TRBD1,-,TRBV7-9,TRBJ2-2,CASTKGARGESGELFF,TGTGCCAGCACCAAGGGGGCGCGAGGGGAATCCGGGGAGCTGTTTTTT
-,-,TRBV5-5,TRBJ2-7,CASSWGRGPYEQYF,TGTGCCAGCAGCTGGGGGAGAGGGCCTTACGAGCAGTACTTC
-,few,TRBV27,TRBJ1-5,CASSLDSRPSNQPQHF,TGTGCCAGCAGTTTAGACAGTCGACCAAGCAATCAGCCCCAGCATTTT
-,-,TRBV10-1,TRBJ2-1,CASSESGQSSYNEQFF,TGCGCCAGCAGTGAGTCCGGACAGAGCTCCTACAATGAGCAGTTCTTC
-,-,TRBV28,TRBJ2-1,CASSLGSAGPSYNEQFF,TGTGCCAGCAGTCTAGGGTCGGCGGGACCCTCCTACAATGAGCAGTTCTTC
TRBD1,-,TRBV7-2,TRBJ1-2,CASSFAQQGGNYGYTF,TGTGCCAGCAGCTTCGCTCAACAGGGGGGGAACTATGGCTACACCTTC
TRBD2,-,TRBV4-1,TRBJ2-3,CASSHSRLAGETDTQYF,TGCGCCAGCAGCCACTCAAGACTAGCGGGAGAGACAGATACGCAGTATTTT
TRBD2,-,TRBV19,TRBJ2-7,CASSGRGGLTHEQYF,TGTGCCAGTTCCGGGAGGGGGGGACTCACTCACGAGCAGTACTTC
-,-,TRBV7-3,TRBJ1-1,CASSLRPTGSTEAFF,TGTGCCAGCAGCTTAAGACCCACGGGAAGCACTGAAGCTTTCTTT
-,-,TRBV6-4,TRBJ2-3,CASSDGYGSTDTQYF,TGTGCCAGCAGTGACGGTTACGGATCCACAGATACGCAGTATTTT
TRBD1,once,TRBV5-6,TRBJ1-2,CASSSPGRGRGGYTF,TGTGCCAGCAGCTCCCCCGGCAGGGGGCGTGGAGGCTACACCTTC
-,-,TRBV29-1,TRBJ1-1,CSVNRALNTEAFF,TGCAGCGTTAATCGGGCCTTGAACACTGAAGCTTTCTTT
-,once,TRBV30,TRBJ1-1,CAWRVQGTDTEAFF,TGTGCCTGGAGGGTCCAGGGAACAGATACTGAAGCTTTCTTT
-,-,TRBV6-5,TRBJ1-1,CASSYSSGTAEAFF,TGTGCCAGCAGTTACTCTTCAGGGACGGCTGAAGCTTTCTTT
-,-,TRBV27,TRBJ1-6,CASRKNLIQSFPMPLHF,TGTGCCAGCAGGAAAAACTTAATTCAGTCCTTTCCGATGCCCCTCCACTTT
-,-,TRBV6-5,TRBJ1-1,CASREGFTEAFF,TGTGCCAGCAGAGAGGGGTTCACTGAAGCTTTCTTT
-,-,TRBV19,TRBJ1-1,CASSIEQVGLHTEAFF,TGTGCCAGTAGTATAGAACAGGTCGGGCTGCACACTGAAGCTTTCTTT
-,-,TRBV6-2/TRBV6-3,TRBJ1-4,CASSLPPGANEKLFF,TGTGCCAGCAGTTTGCCTCCTGGGGCTAATGAAAAACTGTTTTTT
-,-,TRBV19,TRBJ2-1,CASSRGSVEQFF,TGTGCCAGTAGTAGGGGCTCGGTTGAGCAGTTCTTC
-,-,TRBV25-1,TRBJ1-3,CASSSPGNTIYF,TGTGCCAGCAGTTCCCCTGGAAACACCATATATTTT
-,-,TRBV28,TRBJ1-3,CASSLSFEQGLNTIYF,TGTGCCAGCAGTTTATCCTTTGAGCAGGGCCTGAACACCATATATTTT
-,-,TRBV9,TRBJ2-7,CASSVGLATSYEQYF,TGTGCCAGCAGCGTAGGGCTAGCCACTTCCTACGAGCAGTACTTC
-,-,TRBV4-2,TRBJ2-5,CASSQDWAEETQYF,TGTGCCAGCAGCCAAGATTGGGCAGAAGAGACCCAGTACTTC
TRBD1,-,TRBV18,TRBJ1-1,CASSLQGADTEAFF,TGTGCCAGCTCACTACAGGGGGCGGACACTGAAGCTTTCTTT
TRBD2,-,TRBV7-9,TRBJ2-7,CASSLEGLAYEQYF,TGTGCCAGCAGCTTAGAGGGACTAGCTTACGAGCAGTACTTC
-,-,TRBV10-3,TRBJ2-3,CAISDNPTTTDTQYF,TGTGCCATCAGTGATAACCCAACCACCACAGATACGCAGTATTTT
-,-,TRBV19,TRBJ1-5,CASSSPEGNQPQHF,TGTGCCAGTAGTAGCCCCGAGGGCAATCAGCCCCAGCATTTT
-,-,TRBV6-5,TRBJ1-1,CASSYATGHTEAFF,TGTGCCAGCAGTTACGCAACAGGGCACACTGAAGCTTTCTTT
-,-,TRBV27,TRBJ2-3,CASSLYASTDTQYF,TGTGCCAGCAGTTTATATGCTAGCACAGATACGCAGTATTTT
-,once,TRBV9,TRBJ1-2,CASSAQGSGQGYTF,TGTGCCAGCAGCGCCCAGGGGTCGGGTCAGGGCTACACCTTC
-,-,TRBV10-3,TRBJ2-1,CAISGGSYSNEQFF,TGTGCCATCAGTGGAGGCAGCTACTCCAATGAGCAGTTCTTC
-,-,TRBV6-2/TRBV6-3,TRBJ2-7,CASSYRGYEQYF,TGTGCCAGCAGTTACCGGGGGTACGAGCAGTACTTC
TRBD2,-,TRBV6-2/TRBV6-3,TRBJ2-3,CASSYDSGRAPDTQYF,TGTGCCAGCAGTTACGACAGCGGGAGGGCCCCAGATACGCAGTATTTT
-,-,TRBV19,TRBJ2-6,CASRTGTGVSGANVLTF,TGTGCCAGTAGGACCGGGACCGGAGTTTCTGGGGCCAACGTCCTGACTTTC